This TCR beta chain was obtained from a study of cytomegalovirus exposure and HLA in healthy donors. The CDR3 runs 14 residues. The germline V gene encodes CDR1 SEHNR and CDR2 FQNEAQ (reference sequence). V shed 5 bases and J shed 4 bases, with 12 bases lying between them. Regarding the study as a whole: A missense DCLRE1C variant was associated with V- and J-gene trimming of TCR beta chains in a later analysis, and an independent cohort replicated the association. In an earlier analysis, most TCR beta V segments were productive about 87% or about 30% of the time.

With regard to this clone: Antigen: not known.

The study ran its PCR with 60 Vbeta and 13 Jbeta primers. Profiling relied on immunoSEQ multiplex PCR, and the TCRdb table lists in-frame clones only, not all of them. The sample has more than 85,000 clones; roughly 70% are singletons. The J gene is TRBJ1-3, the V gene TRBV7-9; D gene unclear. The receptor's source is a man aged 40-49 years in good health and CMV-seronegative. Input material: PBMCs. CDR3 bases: TGTGCCAGCAGCCCCAGCGGACGGGGAAACACCATATATTTT. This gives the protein CASSPSGRGNTIYF. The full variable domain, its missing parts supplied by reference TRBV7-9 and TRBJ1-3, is DTGVSQNPRHKITKRGQNVTFRCDPISEHNRLYWYRQTLGQGPEFLTYFQNEAQLEKSRLLSDRFSAERPKGSFSTLEIQRTEQGDSAMYLCASSPSGRGNTIYFGEGSWLTVV.